This passage covers 9 T cell receptor beta chains from one sample sequenced in a study of OX40 agonist ivuxolimab in advanced cancers. The table came from immunoSEQ multiplex PCR; TCRdb's copy has only in-frame clones and leaves some out. The sample shows around 25,000 clones, more than 80% of them seen only once. Here the sequenced sample was CD4+ or CD8+ T cells sorted from blood, taken in a trial of the OX40 agonist ivuxolimab. These receptor sequences come from an adult with an advanced solid tumor such as melanoma, head and neck, liver or kidney cancer.

The J gene is TRBJ1-4, the V gene TRBV7-9; D ambiguous. This CDR3 is 15 amino acids long. Germline values: CDR1 SEHNR, CDR2 FQNEAQ (reference sequence). V lost 2 bases to trimming and J lost 4 bases, with 11 bases between them. The CDR3 sequence: CASSLSEGRNEKLFF. CDR3 DNA sequence: TGTGCCAGCAGCTTATCGGAGGGCCGTAATGAAAAACTGTTTTTT.

This chain's CDR3 is CASSSGTSGNEQFF. Written as DNA, the CDR3 is TGCGCCAGCTCCTCCGGGACTAGCGGCAATGAGCAGTTCTTC. The gene calls are TRBV5-1 and TRBJ2-1; TRBD2 matches 11 bases. The CDR3 spans 14 residues. J lost 6 bases, V lost 7 bases, and 6 bases had no gene match. Germline V gene lookup returns CDR1 SGHRS and CDR2 YFSETQ.

The chain joins TRBV12-5 to TRBJ1-5; D uncertain. The CDR3 consists of 12 residues. CDR1 LGHNT and CDR2 FRNRAP come from the germline V gene. Trimming left V 7 bases short and J 2 bases short, with 6 bases between. Written as DNA, the CDR3 is TGTGCTAGTGCCTCGGGCAATCAGCCCCAGCATTTT. Protein sequence: CASASGNQPQHF.

The chain couples TRBV30 to TRBJ1-5; weak D call: TRBD1 (5 bases). V dropped 2 bases and J dropped 5 bases, with 22 bases sitting between them. This CDR3 is 17 amino acids long. Looked up from germline, CDR1 is GTSNPN and CDR2 is SVGIG (reference sequence). The CDR3 bases are TGTGCCTGGAGTCACCTGGGGCCGGGGCGGATCGATCAGCCCCAGCATTTT. It encodes CAWSHLGPGRIDQPQHF.

The chain recombines TRBV6-5 with TRBJ2-4; a weak D match, TRBD2 (6 bases). The CDR3 extends over 15 amino acids. The V and J ends lost 6 bases and 7 bases respectively, with 19 bases between them. The germline gives CDR1 MNHEY, CDR2 SVGAGI. The DNA for the CDR3 is TGTGCCAGCAGCTCACCCCGGGGGAGTGGTAACATTCAGTACTTC. The encoded protein is CASSSPRGSGNIQYF.

The chain employs TRBV12-5 and TRBJ2-5, with 12 bases aligning to TRBD1. Germline V gene lookup returns CDR1 LGHNT and CDR2 FRNRAP. The CDR3 runs to 15 residues. Unmatched junction bases numbered 5, after V lost 4 bases and J lost 5 bases. This chain's CDR3 is CASGSSGQGAETQYF. In DNA form, the CDR3 reads TGTGCTAGTGGTTCGTCGGGACAGGGGGCCGAGACCCAGTACTTC.

For this clone: The sample holds other DNA sequences that translate to the same CDR3. This sequence joins TRBV6-6 and TRBJ1-1; 9 nucleotides align to TRBD1. Germline assignment: CDR1 MNHNY and CDR2 SVGAGI (reference sequence). This CDR3 region has 14 residues. The junction had 6 bases not matched to a gene; V was cut back by 2 bases and J by 8 bases. The CDR3 DNA is TGTGCCAGCAGTTACCCGGGGACAGGGTCAGAAGCTTTCTTT. Its translation is CASSYPGTGSEAFF.

This rearrangement joins TRBV7-9 to TRBJ2-7; D uncertain. This CDR3 is built from 12 residues. Germline V gene data show CDR1 as SEHNR and CDR2 as FQNEAQ (reference sequence). Trimming shortened V by 4 bases and J by 0 bases, and 4 bases separated the two germline ends. The CDR3 nucleotides are TGTGCCAGCAGCTCCAGCTCCTACGAGCAGTACTTC. This sequence encodes CASSSSSYEQYF.

The rearrangement joins TRBV15 to TRBJ1-4; possibly TRBD1 for D (5 bases). The CDR3 length is 15 residues. V was shortened by 3 bases and J by 5 bases, with 13 bases between the two germline ends. The germline V gene has CDR1 LNHNV and CDR2 YYDKDF (reference sequence). CDR3: CATSRAPGSNEKLFF. CDR3 DNA: TGTGCCACCAGCAGGGCCCCAGGGAGCAATGAAAAACTGTTTTTT.